Listed below are T cell receptor beta chains from one sample, sequenced in a study of vaccination and CD4 T cells after COVID-19. TCRdb analysed the PCR reads with MiXCR anew, one entry per CDR3 protein. The sample yields fewer than 5,000 distinct CDR3 sequences, roughly 77% seen once. Their cognate antigens are unknown. Sequenced: CD4+ T cells from blood, cultured in vitro. The source is a human donor who had recovered from COVID-19. Both conserved end residues are trimmed from each CDR3. Each record gives: V gene, J gene, D gene, CDR3 protein. D genes are given only for firm matches.

TRBV6-5,TRBJ2-4,TRBD1,ASSLTTGGLAKNIQY
TRBV6-1,TRBJ2-2,TRBD2,ASSEVGGRNTGELF
TRBV6-1,TRBJ1-2,TRBD1,ATSDLRDSINYGYT
TRBV12-3/TRBV12-4,TRBJ2-5,TRBD2,ASSELAGGPQTQY
TRBV6-2/TRBV6-3,TRBJ1-5,TRBD1,ASTSGGAWSNQPQH
TRBV7-3,TRBJ2-3,.,ASSSRVTDTQY
TRBV30,TRBJ2-3,.,AWSWGDTQY
TRBV20-1,TRBJ1-2,.,SSGGPASGYT
TRBV6-1,TRBJ1-6,.,ASSARLFSPLH
TRBV7-2,TRBJ1-6,TRBD1,ASSSQGSNSPLH
TRBV7-8,TRBJ1-2,.,ASSFRDYGYT
TRBV24-1,TRBJ2-2,TRBD2,ATSDTGLASSTGELF
TRBV20-1,TRBJ2-1,TRBD2,SASGGTLTNNEQF
TRBV25-1,TRBJ2-2,.,ARSGGDWTGELF
TRBV20-1,TRBJ1-1,.,SARRDLNTEAF
TRBV20-1,TRBJ2-3,.,SARDRIASSTDTQY
TRBV7-2,TRBJ1-5,TRBD1,ASSLAHRGFAQPQH
TRBV19,TRBJ1-5,.,ASTMVGQSRGNQPQH
TRBV4-2,TRBJ2-1,.,ASSRGGEEEQF
TRBV6-7,TRBJ1-5,.,ATATASNQPQH
TRBV6-5,TRBJ1-2,.,ASSYGLTGNWDGYT
TRBV7-9,TRBJ2-2,TRBD2,ASSSLRLAGANTGELF
TRBV10-3,TRBJ1-6,.,AISDPTLPGTRKLASPLH
TRBV7-2,TRBJ1-1,.,ASSFAAITEAF
TRBV20-1,TRBJ2-7,.,SAAQDTSRSYEQY
TRBV19,TRBJ1-6,TRBD1,ASGGQYNSPLH
TRBV5-1,TRBJ1-2,.,ASSLDVGGGGYT
TRBV7-9,TRBJ1-2,TRBD1,ASSPSDRVFGYT
TRBV20-1,TRBJ2-5,TRBD2,SARTSGGAFGEETQY
TRBV15,TRBJ1-5,.,ATSRDHQPQH
TRBV20-1,TRBJ1-6,TRBD1,SARGWTGPSSYNSPLH
TRBV20-1,TRBJ2-3,TRBD2,SARVAGGPADTQY
TRBV6-1,TRBJ2-7,.,ASRRTVLGSYEQY
TRBV25-1,TRBJ1-2,.,ASSLIGVGYGYT
TRBV11-2,TRBJ1-6,TRBD1,ASRPQGAGGNSPLH
TRBV18,TRBJ1-2,.,ASSPGIGGGYT
TRBV10-3,TRBJ1-6,TRBD1,AISHRILGQGYNSPLH
TRBV20-1,TRBJ2-5,.,SASSAGSQETQY
TRBV20-1,TRBJ2-1,TRBD2,SAGRVSGTHYNEQF
TRBV7-2,TRBJ1-1,TRBD1,ASSLLGTGNTEAF
TRBV20-1,TRBJ2-5,TRBD2,SARTGGWETQY
TRBV7-9,TRBJ2-7,.,ASSLVAGYEQY
TRBV6-2/TRBV6-3,TRBJ2-7,TRBD1,ASSDSPGQGYEQY
TRBV20-1,TRBJ1-6,.,SARMDTLSPLH
TRBV7-2,TRBJ2-5,.,ASRIGLPKQETQY
TRBV3-1,TRBJ2-2,TRBD1,ASRRGTGVRTGELF
TRBV15,TRBJ1-1,.,ATSRDPGQNTEAF